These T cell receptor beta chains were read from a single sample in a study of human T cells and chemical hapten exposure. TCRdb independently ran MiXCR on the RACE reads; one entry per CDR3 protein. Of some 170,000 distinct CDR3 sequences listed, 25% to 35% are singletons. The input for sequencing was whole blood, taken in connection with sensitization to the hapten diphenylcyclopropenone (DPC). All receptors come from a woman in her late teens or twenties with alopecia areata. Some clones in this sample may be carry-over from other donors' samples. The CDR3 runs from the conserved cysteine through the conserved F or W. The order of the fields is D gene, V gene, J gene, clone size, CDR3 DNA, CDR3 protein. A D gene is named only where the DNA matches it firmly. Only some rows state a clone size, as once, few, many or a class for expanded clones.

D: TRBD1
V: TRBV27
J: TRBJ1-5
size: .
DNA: TGTGCCAGCAGTTCACAGGGGGGAGATCAGCCCCAGCATTTT
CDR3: CASSSQGGDQPQHF

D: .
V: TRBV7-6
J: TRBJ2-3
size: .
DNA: TGTGCCAGCAGCAACCCCTGGCCCGGGAGAGATACGCAGTATTTT
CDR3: CASSNPWPGRDTQYF

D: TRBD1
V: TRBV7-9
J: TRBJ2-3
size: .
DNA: TGTGCCAGCAGACCTGGGACAGCCAGGAGGGATACGCAGTATTTT
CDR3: CASRPGTARRDTQYF

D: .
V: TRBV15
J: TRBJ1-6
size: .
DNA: TGTGCCACCACTTCGGGGCTGGACAATTCACCCCTCCACTTT
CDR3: CATTSGLDNSPLHF

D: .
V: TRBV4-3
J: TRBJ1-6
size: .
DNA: TGCGCCAGCAGTAGTCCGCCGGAAGGGTCGGGCCCTTTTTCACCCCTCCACTTT
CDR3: CASSSPPEGSGPFSPLHF

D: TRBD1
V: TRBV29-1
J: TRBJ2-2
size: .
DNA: TGCAGCGTAGCCCAACAGGGGGCAGGGGAGCTGTTTTTT
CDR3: CSVAQQGAGELFF

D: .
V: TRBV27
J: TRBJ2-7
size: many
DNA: TGTGCCAGCAGTACAAAACCCGGGACCGCCGAGCAGTACTTC
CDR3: CASSTKPGTAEQYF

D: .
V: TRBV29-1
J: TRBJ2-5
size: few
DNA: TGCAGCGTTAAGGACATAGGAGAGACCCAGTACTTC
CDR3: CSVKDIGETQYF

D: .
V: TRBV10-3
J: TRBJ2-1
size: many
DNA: TGTGCCATCAGTGCCGCGGGACTTGACTACAATGAGCAGTTCTTC
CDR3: CAISAAGLDYNEQFF

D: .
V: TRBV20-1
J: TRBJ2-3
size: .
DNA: TGCAGTGCTTCCCAACCTCGATTCACAGATACGCAGTATTTT
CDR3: CSASQPRFTDTQYF

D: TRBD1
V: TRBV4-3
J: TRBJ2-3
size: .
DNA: TGCGCCAGCAGCCAAGTACAGGGGGCTCGGGGAGATACGCAGTATTTT
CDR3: CASSQVQGARGDTQYF

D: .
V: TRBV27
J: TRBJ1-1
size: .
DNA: TGTGCCAGCAGTTTAGGGACATCCAACACTGAAGCTTTCTTT
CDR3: CASSLGTSNTEAFF

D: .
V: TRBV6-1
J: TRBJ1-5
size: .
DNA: TGTGCCAGCAGTGAAGCCCGCTTGAGGCCCCAGCATTTT
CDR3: CASSEARLRPQHF

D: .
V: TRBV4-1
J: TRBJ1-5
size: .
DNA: TGCGCCAGCAGCCAAGATCCGGGCAGGAGAGGCAATCAGCCCCAGCATTTT
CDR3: CASSQDPGRRGNQPQHF

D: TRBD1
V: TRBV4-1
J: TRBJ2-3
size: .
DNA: TGCGCCAGCAGCCCCTCGACAGGGCACGATACGCAGTATTTT
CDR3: CASSPSTGHDTQYF

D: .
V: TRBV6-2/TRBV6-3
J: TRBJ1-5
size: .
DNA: TGTGCCAGCCTCCCCGTCGGGTTCGGCAATCAGCCCCAGCATTTT
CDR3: CASLPVGFGNQPQHF

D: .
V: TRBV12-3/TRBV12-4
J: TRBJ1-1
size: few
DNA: TGTGCCAGCAGTGGTTTTCAGGCGGCTTTCTTT
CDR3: CASSGFQAAFF

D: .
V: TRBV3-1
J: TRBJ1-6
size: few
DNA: TGTGCCAGCAGGCCTACCCCTCTGGGGAATTCACCCCTCCACTTT
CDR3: CASRPTPLGNSPLHF

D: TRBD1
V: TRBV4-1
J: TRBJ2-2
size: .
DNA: TGCGCCAGCAGCCAAATCTCCGGGACAGGGCCGGCCGGGGAGCTGTTTTTT
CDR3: CASSQISGTGPAGELFF

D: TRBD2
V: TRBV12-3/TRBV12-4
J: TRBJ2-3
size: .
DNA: TGTGCCAGCACCTTCAAGGGCAGAGGACTAGCGGGGGGCACAGATACGCAGTATTTT
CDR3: CASTFKGRGLAGGTDTQYF

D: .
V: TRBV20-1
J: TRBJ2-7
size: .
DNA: TGCAGTGCTAGAGATGACTACGAGCAGTACTTC
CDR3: CSARDDYEQYF

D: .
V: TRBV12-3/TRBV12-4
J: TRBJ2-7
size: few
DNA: TGTGCCAGCAGTCCCGTAGCAACCAGGGGATTCGAGCAGTACTTC
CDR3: CASSPVATRGFEQYF

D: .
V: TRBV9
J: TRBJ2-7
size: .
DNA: TGTGCCAGCAGCGTAGGGCACAGGGCCACCCCCTACGAGCAGTACTTC
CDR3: CASSVGHRATPYEQYF

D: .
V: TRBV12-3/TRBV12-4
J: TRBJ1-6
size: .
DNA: TGTGCCAGCAGTCTCCGGGACTTTAATTCACCCCTCCACTTT
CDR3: CASSLRDFNSPLHF

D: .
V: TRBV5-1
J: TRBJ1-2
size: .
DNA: TGCGCCAGCAGCTTGCCCGAGAACTATGGCTACACCTTC
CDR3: CASSLPENYGYTF

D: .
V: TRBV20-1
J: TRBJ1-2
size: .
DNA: TGCAGTGCTAGTCCACAGGGATATGGCTACACCTTC
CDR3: CSASPQGYGYTF

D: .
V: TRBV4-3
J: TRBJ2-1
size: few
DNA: TGCGCCAGCAGCCAAGAGGGACTCTCTCTCAATGAGCAGTTCTTC
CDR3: CASSQEGLSLNEQFF

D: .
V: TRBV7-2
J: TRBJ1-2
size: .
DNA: TGTGCCAGCAGCTCCCTTCAGGGGAGGGACGGCTACACCTTC
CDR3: CASSSLQGRDGYTF

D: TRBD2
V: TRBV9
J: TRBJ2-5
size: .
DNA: TGTGCCAGCAGCGTAATGGGAGGGGGACTAGCGGGTAACCAAGAGACCCAGTACTTC
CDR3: CASSVMGGGLAGNQETQYF

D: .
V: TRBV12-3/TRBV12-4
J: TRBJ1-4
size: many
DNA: TGTGCCAGCAGTTACAGGGCGGAAGAAAAACTGTTTTTT
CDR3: CASSYRAEEKLFF

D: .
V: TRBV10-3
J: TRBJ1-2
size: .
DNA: TGTGCCATCAGTGAAATCCTCTATGGCTACACCTTC
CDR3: CAISEILYGYTF

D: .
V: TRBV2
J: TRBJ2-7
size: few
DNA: TGTGCCAGCAGTGAATCGGTCTACGAGCAGTACTTC
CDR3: CASSESVYEQYF

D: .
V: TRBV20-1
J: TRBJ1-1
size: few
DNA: TGCAGTGCTAAGACACCTTACACTGAAGCTTTCTTT
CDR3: CSAKTPYTEAFF

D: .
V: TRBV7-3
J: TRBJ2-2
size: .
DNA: TGTGCCAGCAGCTACCACACCGGGGAGCTGTTTTTT
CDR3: CASSYHTGELFF

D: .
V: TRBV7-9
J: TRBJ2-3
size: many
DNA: TGTGCCAGCGCCCCCCGGGGAGATACGCAGTATTTT
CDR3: CASAPRGDTQYF

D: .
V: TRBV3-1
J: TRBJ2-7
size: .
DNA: TGTGCCAGCAGCCAAGAAGTGGCGGCCGATGGGTACGAGCAGTACTTC
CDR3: CASSQEVAADGYEQYF

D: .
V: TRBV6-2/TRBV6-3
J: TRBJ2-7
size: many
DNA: TGTGCCAGCAGTTACTTGGCAGGGGATATCTACGAGCAGTACTTC
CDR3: CASSYLAGDIYEQYF

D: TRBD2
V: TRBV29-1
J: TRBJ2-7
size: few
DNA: TGCAGCGTTGTCTTACTAGCGGGTTCCTCCTACGAGCAGTACTTC
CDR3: CSVVLLAGSSYEQYF

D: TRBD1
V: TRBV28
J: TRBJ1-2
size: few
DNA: TGTGCCAGCAGTTTACCCACGGGACAGGAGGATGGCTACACCTTC
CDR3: CASSLPTGQEDGYTF

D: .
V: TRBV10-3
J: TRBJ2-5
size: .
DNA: TGTGCCACCAGCGTGGGCAGGGAAGAGACCCAGTACTTC
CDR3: CATSVGREETQYF

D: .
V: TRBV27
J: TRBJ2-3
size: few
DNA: TGTGCCAGCAGTAGAGTATCAGATACGCAGTATTTT
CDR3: CASSRVSDTQYF

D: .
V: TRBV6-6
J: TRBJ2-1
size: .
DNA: TGTGCCAGCAGTCTGACAGCTGCGAAATTCAATGAGCAGTTCTTC
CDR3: CASSLTAAKFNEQFF